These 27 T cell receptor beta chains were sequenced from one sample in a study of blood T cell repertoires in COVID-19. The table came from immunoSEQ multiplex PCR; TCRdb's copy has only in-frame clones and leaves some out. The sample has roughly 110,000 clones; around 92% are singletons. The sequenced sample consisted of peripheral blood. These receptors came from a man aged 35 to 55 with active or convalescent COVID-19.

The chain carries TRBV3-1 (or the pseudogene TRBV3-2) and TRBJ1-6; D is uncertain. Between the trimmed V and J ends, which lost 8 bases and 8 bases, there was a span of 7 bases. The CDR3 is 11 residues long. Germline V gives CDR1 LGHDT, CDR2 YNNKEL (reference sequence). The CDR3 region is CASGRDSPLHF. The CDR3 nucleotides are TGTGCCAGCGGGCGGGATTCACCCCTCCACTTT.

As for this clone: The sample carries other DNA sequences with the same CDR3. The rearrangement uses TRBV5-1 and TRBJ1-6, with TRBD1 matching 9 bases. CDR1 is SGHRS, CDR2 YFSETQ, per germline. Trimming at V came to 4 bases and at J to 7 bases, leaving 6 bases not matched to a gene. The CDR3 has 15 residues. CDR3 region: CASSLAGQGNSPLHF. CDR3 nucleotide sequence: TGCGCCAGCAGCCTGGCGGGACAGGGAAATTCACCCCTCCACTTT.

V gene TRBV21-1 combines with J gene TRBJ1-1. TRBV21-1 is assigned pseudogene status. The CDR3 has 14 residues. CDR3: CASSRRDSNTEAFF. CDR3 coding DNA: TGTGCCAGCAGCCGACGGGATTCGAACACTGAAGCTTTCTTT.

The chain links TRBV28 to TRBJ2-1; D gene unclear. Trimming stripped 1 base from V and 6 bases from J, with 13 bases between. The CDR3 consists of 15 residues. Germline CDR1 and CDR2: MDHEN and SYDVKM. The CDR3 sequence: CASSLYPPGFNEQFF. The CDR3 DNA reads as TGTGCCAGCAGTTTATATCCCCCAGGTTTCAATGAGCAGTTCTTC. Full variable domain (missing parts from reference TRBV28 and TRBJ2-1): DVKVTQSSRYLVKRTGEKVFLECVQDMDHENMFWYRQDPGLGLRLIYFSYDVKMKEKGDIPEGYSVSREKKERFSLILESASTNQTSMYLCASSLYPPGFNEQFFGPGTRLTVL.

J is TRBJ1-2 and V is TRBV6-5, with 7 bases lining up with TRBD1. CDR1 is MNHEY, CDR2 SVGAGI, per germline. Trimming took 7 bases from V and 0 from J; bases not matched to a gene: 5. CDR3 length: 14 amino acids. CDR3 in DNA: TGTGCCAGCATCCGGGACAGAACTAACTATGGCTACACCTTC. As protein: CASIRDRTNYGYTF.

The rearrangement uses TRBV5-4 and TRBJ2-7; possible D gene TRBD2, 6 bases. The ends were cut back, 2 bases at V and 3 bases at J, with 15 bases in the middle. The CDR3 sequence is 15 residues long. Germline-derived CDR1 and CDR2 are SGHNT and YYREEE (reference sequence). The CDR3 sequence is CASSFGGLALYEQYF. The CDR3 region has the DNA TGTGCCAGCAGCTTCGGGGGACTTGCCCTCTACGAGCAGTACTTC.

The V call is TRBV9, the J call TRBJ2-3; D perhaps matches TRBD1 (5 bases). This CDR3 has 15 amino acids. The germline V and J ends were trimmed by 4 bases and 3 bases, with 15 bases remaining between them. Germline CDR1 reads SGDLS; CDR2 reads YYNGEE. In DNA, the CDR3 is TGTGCCAGCAGCCTAAGGGGCGAAGGGACAGATACGCAGTATTTT. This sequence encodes CASSLRGEGTDTQYF.

In DNA, the CDR3 is TGTGCCAGCACCCTGGACAGGGCTACTTATGGCTACACCTTC. Protein product: CASTLDRATYGYTF. The chain links TRBV5-6 to TRBJ1-2; TRBD1 aligns across 8 bases. V was clipped by 6 bases and J by 5 bases; unmatched bases: 9. The CDR3 runs to 14 residues. Germline V gene lookup returns CDR1 SGHDT and CDR2 YYEEEE.

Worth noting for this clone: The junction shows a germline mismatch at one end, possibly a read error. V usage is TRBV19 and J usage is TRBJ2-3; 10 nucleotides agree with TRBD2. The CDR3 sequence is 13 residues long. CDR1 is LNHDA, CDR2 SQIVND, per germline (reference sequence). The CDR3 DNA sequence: TGTGCCAGTAGTAGGTACGAAGCGGGAGGGCCGAATTTT. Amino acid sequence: CASSRYEAGGPNF.

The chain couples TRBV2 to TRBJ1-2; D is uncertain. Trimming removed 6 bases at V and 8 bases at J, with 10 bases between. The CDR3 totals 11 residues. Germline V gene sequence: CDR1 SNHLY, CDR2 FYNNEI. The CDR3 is CASRENSGYTF. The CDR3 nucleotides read TGTGCCAGCAGGGAGAATTCCGGCTACACCTTC.

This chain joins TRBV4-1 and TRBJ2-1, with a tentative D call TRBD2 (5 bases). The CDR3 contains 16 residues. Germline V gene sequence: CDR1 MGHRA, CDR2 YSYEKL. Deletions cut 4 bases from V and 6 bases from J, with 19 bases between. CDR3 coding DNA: TGCGCCAGCAGCCCCCGGGGTAGCCCCTCTGGCAATGAGCAGTTCTTC. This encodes CASSPRGSPSGNEQFF.

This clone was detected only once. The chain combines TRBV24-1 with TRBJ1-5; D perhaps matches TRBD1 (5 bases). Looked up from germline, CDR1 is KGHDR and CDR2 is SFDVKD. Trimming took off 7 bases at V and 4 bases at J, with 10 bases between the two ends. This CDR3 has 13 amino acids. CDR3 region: CATSDRKNQPQHF. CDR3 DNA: TGTGCCACCAGCGACAGAAAGAATCAGCCCCAGCATTTT.

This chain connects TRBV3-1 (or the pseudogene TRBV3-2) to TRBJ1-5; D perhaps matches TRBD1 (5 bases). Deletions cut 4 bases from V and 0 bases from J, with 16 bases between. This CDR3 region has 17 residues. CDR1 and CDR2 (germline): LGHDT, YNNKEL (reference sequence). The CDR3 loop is CASSPTSRDHSNQPQHF. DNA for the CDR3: TGTGCCAGCAGCCCCACCTCCAGGGATCATAGCAATCAGCCCCAGCATTTT.

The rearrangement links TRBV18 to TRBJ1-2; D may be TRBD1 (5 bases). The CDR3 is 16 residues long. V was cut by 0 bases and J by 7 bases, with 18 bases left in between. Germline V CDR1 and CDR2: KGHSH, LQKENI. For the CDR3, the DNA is TGTGCCAGCTCACCACCGGGGCCCCAGGGTTATTCTGGCTACACCTTC. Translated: CASSPPGPQGYSGYTF.

CDR3 DNA: TGTGCCAGCAGCACGACAGGGAATGAGCAGTTCTTC. This sequence encodes CASSTTGNEQFF. The chain has TRBV7-3 and TRBJ2-1, with 7 bases that match TRBD1. Germline V gives CDR1 SGHTA, CDR2 FQGTGA. Trimming cost V 5 bases and J 7 bases; bases outside gene matches: 2. The length of the CDR3 is 12 residues.

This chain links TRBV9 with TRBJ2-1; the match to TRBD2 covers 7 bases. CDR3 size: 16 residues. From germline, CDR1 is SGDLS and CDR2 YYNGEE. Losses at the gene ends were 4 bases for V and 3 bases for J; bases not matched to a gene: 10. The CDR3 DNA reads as TGTGCCAGCAGCCTATATGGCGGGAGCTTCTACAATGAGCAGTTCTTC. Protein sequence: CASSLYGGSFYNEQFF.

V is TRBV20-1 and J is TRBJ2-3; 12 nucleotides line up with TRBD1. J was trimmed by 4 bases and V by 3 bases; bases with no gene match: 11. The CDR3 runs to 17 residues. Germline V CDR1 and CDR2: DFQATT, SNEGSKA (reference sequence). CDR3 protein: CSASAIGTGGRADTQYF. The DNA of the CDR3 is TGCAGTGCTAGTGCGATCGGGACAGGGGGCAGGGCAGATACGCAGTATTTT.

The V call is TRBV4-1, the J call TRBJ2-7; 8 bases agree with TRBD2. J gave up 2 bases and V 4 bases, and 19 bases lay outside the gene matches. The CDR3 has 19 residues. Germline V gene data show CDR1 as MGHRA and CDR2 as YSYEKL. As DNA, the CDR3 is TGCGCCAGCAGCCCACGTCGGGGGGGTCTGGACTACAAGCCCTACGAGCAGTACTTC. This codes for CASSPRRGGLDYKPYEQYF.

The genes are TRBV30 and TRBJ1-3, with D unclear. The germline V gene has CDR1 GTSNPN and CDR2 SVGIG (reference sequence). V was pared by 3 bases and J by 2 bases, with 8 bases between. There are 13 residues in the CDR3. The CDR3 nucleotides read TGTGCCTGGAGCCTAACAGCTGGAAACACCATATATTTT. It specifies CAWSLTAGNTIYF.

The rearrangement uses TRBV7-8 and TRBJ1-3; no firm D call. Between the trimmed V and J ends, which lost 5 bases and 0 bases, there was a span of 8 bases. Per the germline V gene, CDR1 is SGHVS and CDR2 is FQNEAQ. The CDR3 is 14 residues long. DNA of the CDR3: TGTGCCAGCAGCCCGGAGGACTCTGGAAACACCATATATTTT. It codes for CASSPEDSGNTIYF.

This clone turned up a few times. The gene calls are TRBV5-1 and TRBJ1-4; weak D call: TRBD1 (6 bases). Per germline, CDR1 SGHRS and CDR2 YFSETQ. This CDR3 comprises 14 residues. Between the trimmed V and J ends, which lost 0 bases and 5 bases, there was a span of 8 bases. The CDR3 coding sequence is TGCGCCAGCAGCTTGGGGACAGCGAATGAAAAACTGTTTTTT. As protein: CASSLGTANEKLFF.

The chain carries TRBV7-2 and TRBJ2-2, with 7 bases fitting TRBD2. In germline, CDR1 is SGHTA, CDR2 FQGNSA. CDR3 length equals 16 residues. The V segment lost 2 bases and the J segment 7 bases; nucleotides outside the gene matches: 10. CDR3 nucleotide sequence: TGTGCCAGCAGCTTAAGTGGCGGGAGAGTCATCGGGGAGCTGTTTTTT. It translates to CASSLSGGRVIGELFF.

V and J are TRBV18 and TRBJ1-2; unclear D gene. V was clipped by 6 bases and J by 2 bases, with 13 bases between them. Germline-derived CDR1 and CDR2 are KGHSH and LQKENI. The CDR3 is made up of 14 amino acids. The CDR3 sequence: CASSSGNKNYGYTF. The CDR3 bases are TGTGCCAGCTCCTCGGGAAACAAAAACTATGGCTACACCTTC.

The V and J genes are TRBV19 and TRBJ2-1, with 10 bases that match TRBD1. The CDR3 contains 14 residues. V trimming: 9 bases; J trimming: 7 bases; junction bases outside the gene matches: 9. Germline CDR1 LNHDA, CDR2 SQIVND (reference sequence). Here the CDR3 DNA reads TGTGCCAGCAAACCGGGACAGGGGCGAAATGAGCAGTTCTTC. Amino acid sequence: CASKPGQGRNEQFF.

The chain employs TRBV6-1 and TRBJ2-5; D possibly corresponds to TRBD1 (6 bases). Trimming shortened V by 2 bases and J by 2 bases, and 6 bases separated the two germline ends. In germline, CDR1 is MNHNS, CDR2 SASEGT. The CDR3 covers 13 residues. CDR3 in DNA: TGTGCCAGCAGTGAAACAGGGCAAGAGACCCAGTACTTC. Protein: CASSETGQETQYF.

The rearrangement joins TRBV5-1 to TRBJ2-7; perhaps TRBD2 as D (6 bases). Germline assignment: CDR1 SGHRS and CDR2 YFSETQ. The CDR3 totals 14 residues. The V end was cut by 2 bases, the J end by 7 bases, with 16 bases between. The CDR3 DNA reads TGCGCCAGCAGCTTCGAACCCGGGGGACGGGAGCAGTACTTC. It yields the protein CASSFEPGGREQYF.

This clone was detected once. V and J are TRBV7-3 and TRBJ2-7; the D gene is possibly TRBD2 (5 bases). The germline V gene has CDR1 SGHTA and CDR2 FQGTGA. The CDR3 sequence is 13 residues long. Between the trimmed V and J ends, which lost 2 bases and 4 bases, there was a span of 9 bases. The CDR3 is CASSLGGGYEQYF. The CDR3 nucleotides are TGTGCCAGCAGCTTAGGTGGCGGGTACGAGCAGTACTTC.